A selection of T cell receptor beta chains follows, all from one sample in a study of T cells expressing NK-cell markers. One entry per CDR3 protein, without DNA, is what TCRdb gives after re-calling the 5' RACE reads. This repertoire comprises 200,000 to 300,000 distinct CDR3 sequences; its ten largest clones make up roughly 0.4%. Sequenced sample: blood T cells: a sorted CD56 or NKG2C T cell subset, CD4+ or CD8+ T cells, or bulk PBMC T cells (not recorded which). The receptors come from a man aged 18 to 30 in good health. The CDR3 runs from the conserved cysteine through the conserved F or W.

15	TRBV5-5	TRBJ1-4	CASSRPGQLNEKLFF
15	TRBV4-3	TRBJ2-5	CASSQELGTEETQYF
15	TRBV6-5	TRBJ1-5	CASSYRGGVGQPQHF
16	TRBV20-1	TRBJ1-5	CSARRGGAGGDQPQHF
16	TRBV12-3/TRBV12-4	TRBJ1-6	CASSLVGQGMGSPLHF
16	TRBV7-3	TRBJ2-3	CASSSLPGLSTDTQYF
17	TRBV6-1	TRBJ2-6	CASSRQTSGSGANVLTF
14	TRBV18	TRBJ2-3	CASSPLAGSDTQYF
13	TRBV5-5	TRBJ2-3	CASSSAERDTQYF
15	TRBV25-1	TRBJ2-1	CASSESGSARNEQFF
14	TRBV5-6	TRBJ2-5	CASSTPGTQETQYF
15	TRBV20-1	TRBJ1-1	CSARRAAGRNTEAFF
14	TRBV20-1	TRBJ2-3	CSAIGLAGLDTQYF
14	TRBV18	TRBJ1-1	CASSRGTENTEAFF
12	TRBV2	TRBJ1-4	CARRTQGEKLFF
13	TRBV4-1	TRBJ1-2	CASSQEALYGYTF
12	TRBV7-9	TRBJ1-1	CASSLDRGRAFF
14	TRBV7-2	TRBJ2-3	CASSFGGGRDTQYF
17	TRBV5-1	TRBJ2-1	CASSPSPLQWAYNEQFF
15	TRBV7-2	TRBJ2-5	CASTLGGIGPETQYF
15	TRBV15	TRBJ2-1	CATSRVAGGGNEQFF
16	TRBV9	TRBJ2-5	CASSVAAYASGETQYF
15	TRBV24-1	TRBJ1-4	CATSDRTRGSEKLFF
16	TRBV7-6	TRBJ2-3	CASSRGWGQREDTQYF
15	TRBV5-4	TRBJ2-1	CASLPSSGGYNEQFF
13	TRBV5-1	TRBJ1-1	CASSDSSVTEAFF